Presented here are 10 T cell receptor beta chains from one specimen sequenced in a study of response to subunit inactivated influenza vaccine. TCRdb reprocessed the RT-PCR reads via MiXCR and lists one record per CDR3 protein. Counted here are hundreds of thousands of distinct CDR3 sequences, over 10% occurring once; the ten biggest clones make up 13%. Sequenced here: PBMCs from blood, sampled about 40 days after vaccination. These receptors were obtained from a man in his fifties or sixties who received an inactivated influenza vaccine.

This clonotype was detected a few times. This chain links TRBV27 with TRBJ1-6, with a tentative D call TRBD1 (6 bases). Germline V gives CDR1 MNHEY, CDR2 SMNVEV (reference sequence). V dropped 0 bases and J dropped 8 bases, with 14 bases sitting between them. This CDR3 spans 16 amino acids. This CDR3 is CASSLSKGGSDSPLHF. The CDR3 DNA sequence: TGTGCCAGCAGTTTATCGAAGGGGGGCAGTGATTCACCCCTCCACTTT.

The sample holds a few counts of this clonotype. The chain uses TRBV28 and TRBJ2-2; no reliable D call. Trimming pared 2 bases from V and 4 bases from J, leaving 11 bases between. Germline CDR1 MDHEN, CDR2 SYDVKM. The CDR3 is 15 residues long. This CDR3 is CASSLGLVRTGELFF. The CDR3 nucleotides are TGTGCCAGCAGTTTAGGGCTAGTCCGCACCGGGGAGCTGTTTTTT.

CDR3 nucleotide sequence: TGTGCCAGCAGTTTAATTCCCGCCGAAGAGCAGTTCTTC. The encoded protein is CASSLIPAEEQFF. This chain links TRBV27 with TRBJ2-1; D is unresolved. The germline V gene has CDR1 MNHEY and CDR2 SMNVEV (reference sequence). Trimming left V 2 bases short and J 10 bases short, with 12 bases between. The CDR3 has 13 amino acids.

This clonotype was seen at least ten times. This chain links TRBV12-3 or TRBV12-4 with TRBJ2-1; D possibly corresponds to TRBD2 (5 bases). Deletions cut 6 bases from V and 4 bases from J, with 10 bases between. CDR3 length: 13 residues. The CDR3 spells CASREETYNEQFF. The CDR3 region has the DNA TGTGCCAGCAGGGAGGAAACATACAATGAGCAGTTCTTC.

The V gene is TRBV29-1, the J gene TRBJ2-1; the match to TRBD2 covers 12 bases. The CDR3 has 22 residues. The J segment lost 3 bases and the V segment lost 4 bases, leaving 25 bases of the junction unmatched. CDR1 is SQVTM and CDR2 is ANQGSEA in the germline V gene. The DNA for the CDR3 is TGCAGCGTTGTTGTGAGGTTCGGGGACCGTCGGACTAGCGGGACGGGCTACAATGAGCAGTTCTTC. This codes for CSVVVRFGDRRTSGTGYNEQFF.

A few counts support this clonotype. The rearrangement links TRBV2 to TRBJ2-2; D uncertain. V was shortened by 8 bases and J by 8 bases, with 18 bases between the two germline ends. The CDR3 loop spans 14 amino acids. Germline CDR1 SNHLY, CDR2 FYNNEI. This CDR3 is CASSPGPLGGELFF. CDR3 nucleotide sequence: TGTGCCAGCTCCCCGGGTCCATTAGGAGGGGAGCTGTTTTTT.

There are many counts of this clonotype. The V gene is TRBV6-1, the J gene TRBJ1-4; D unresolved. Germline V gives CDR1 MNHNS, CDR2 SASEGT. V was trimmed by 6 bases and J by 7 bases, leaving 18 bases between them. This CDR3 contains 15 residues. CDR3: CASSKGLLGSEKLFF. Written as DNA, the CDR3 is TGTGCCAGCAGCAAGGGTCTCTTGGGTAGTGAAAAACTGTTTTTT.

This clonotype showed up just a few times. CDR3 protein: CASSTVPGQGTEQFF. The CDR3 DNA is TGCGCCAGCAGTACAGTCCCGGGACAGGGTACTGAGCAGTTCTTC. The chain joins TRBV5-1 to TRBJ2-1; 9 bases are shared with TRBD1. The germline V gene has CDR1 SGHRS and CDR2 YFSETQ. With 5 bases clipped from V and 9 bases from J, the junction kept 12 bases outside the gene matches. The CDR3 consists of 15 residues.

V usage is TRBV6-5 and J usage is TRBJ2-2; D not resolved. This CDR3 has 11 amino acids. Germline loops: CDR1 MNHEY, CDR2 SVGAGI. Between the trimmed V and J ends, which lost 10 bases and 6 bases, there was a span of 9 bases. The CDR3 sequence is CATLGPGELFF. CDR3 coding DNA: TGTGCCACCCTTGGGCCCGGGGAGCTGTTTTTT.

This clonotype was seen a few times. The chain joins TRBV7-9 to TRBJ2-7; 10 bases agree with TRBD2. Trimming took 0 bases from V and 3 from J; bases not matched to a gene: 8. Germline loops: CDR1 SEHNR, CDR2 FQNEAQ (reference sequence). This CDR3 region has 17 residues. The CDR3 here is CASSLALAGGKSYEQYF. CDR3 in DNA: TGTGCCAGCAGCTTAGCGTTAGCGGGAGGCAAGAGCTACGAGCAGTACTTC.